The 21 T cell receptor beta chains below all came from one sample that was sequenced in a study of siplizumab effects on memory and regulatory T cells. This table comes from immunoSEQ multiplex PCR, and its TCRdb copy is limited to in-frame clones, with some not included. The repertoire holds roughly 92,000 clones, 94% seen once, with 0.3% in the top ten. Sequencing input: non-Treg CD4+ T cells sorted from blood. All receptors derive from a human donor in good health.

This chain joins TRBV2 and TRBJ2-1, with D possibly TRBD1 on 5 matching bases. V was shortened by 8 bases and J by 1 base, with 12 bases between the two germline ends. The CDR3 covers 14 residues. CDR1 and CDR2 from the germline V gene are SNHLY and FYNNEI. The CDR3 sequence is CASGAIISYNEQFF. The CDR3 DNA follows: TGTGCCAGCGGGGCAATCATATCCTACAATGAGCAGTTCTTC.

The rearrangement uses TRBV5-1 and TRBJ2-2; D could derive from TRBD1 or TRBD2 (5 bases each). Germline CDR1 is SGHRS and CDR2 is YFSETQ. V was clipped by 4 bases and J by 4 bases, with 11 bases between them. This CDR3 has 14 residues. The CDR3 loop reads CASSPSGTTGELFF. CDR3 nucleotides: TGCGCCAGCAGCCCCTCCGGGACCACCGGGGAGCTGTTTTTT.

The chain recombines TRBV10-3 with TRBJ2-7; D gene unclear. The V gene lost 8 bases and the J gene lost 6 bases, with 8 bases spanning the gap. This CDR3 is built from 10 residues. The germline V gene has CDR1 ENHRY and CDR2 SYGVKD. CDR3 sequence: CAIASSEQYF. In nucleotides, the CDR3 is TGTGCCATCGCGAGTTCCGAGCAGTACTTC.

This clone was seen a single time. The V gene is TRBV6-5, the J gene TRBJ1-2; D may be TRBD1 (6 bases). This CDR3 contains 13 residues. V was shortened by 5 bases and J by 8 bases, with 15 bases between the two germline ends. Germline CDR1 MNHEY, CDR2 SVGAGI. CDR3 loop: CASSQRRGLGYTF. CDR3 DNA: TGTGCCAGCAGTCAACGGAGGGGGTTAGGCTACACCTTC.

The J gene is TRBJ2-1, the V gene TRBV5-1; no clear D. Looked up from germline, CDR1 is SGHRS and CDR2 is YFSETQ. The CDR3 has 15 residues. With 0 bases removed from V and 1 base from J, the gap between germline ends came to 8 bases. The CDR3 sequence: CASSLELGSYNEQFF. CDR3 bases: TGCGCCAGCAGCTTGGAGTTAGGGTCCTACAATGAGCAGTTCTTC.

The chain recombines TRBV7-8 with TRBJ2-5, with D perhaps TRBD2 (5 bases). V was trimmed by 3 bases and J by 5 bases, leaving 10 bases between them. Germline lookup yields CDR1 SGHVS and CDR2 FQNEAQ. The CDR3 runs 13 residues. DNA for the CDR3: TGTGCCAGCAGCTTGGGCAGGAGGGAGACCCAGTACTTC. It translates to CASSLGRRETQYF.

The chain couples TRBV19 to TRBJ2-3, with TRBD1 matching over 7 bases. Per germline, CDR1 LNHDA and CDR2 SQIVND (reference sequence). Trimming at V came to 2 bases and at J to 1 base, leaving 6 bases not matched to a gene. CDR3 length: 16 amino acids. In DNA, the CDR3 is TGTGCCAGTAGTATAAGGGGGCTAAGGGGCACAGATACGCAGTATTTT. Protein product: CASSIRGLRGTDTQYF. The variable domain in full, with the rest retrieved from reference TRBV19 and TRBJ2-3, is DGGITQSPKYLFRKEGQNVTLSCEQNLNHDAMYWYRQDPGQGLRLIYYSQIVNDFQKGDIAEGYSVSREKKESFPLTVTSAQKNPTAFYLCASSIRGLRGTDTQYFGPGTRLTVL.

The chain has TRBV5-1 and TRBJ2-7; D perhaps matches TRBD1 (5 bases). V was trimmed by 2 bases and J by 3 bases, leaving 9 bases between them. This CDR3 is 13 amino acids long. Germline V gives CDR1 SGHRS, CDR2 YFSETQ. CDR3 sequence reads: CASSLGEGYEQYF. The CDR3 nucleotides read TGCGCCAGCAGCTTAGGGGAAGGCTACGAGCAGTACTTC.

This chain connects TRBV5-4 to TRBJ2-7; tentatively, D is TRBD1 (6 bases). This CDR3 spans 13 amino acids. Germline values: CDR1 SGHNT, CDR2 YYREEE (reference sequence). V was shortened by 4 bases and J by 4 bases, with 12 bases between the two germline ends. The CDR3 sequence: CASSVSQGYEQYF. The DNA for the CDR3 is TGTGCCAGCAGCGTCTCACAGGGATACGAGCAGTACTTC.

The chain links TRBV18 to TRBJ1-2, with D possibly matching TRBD1 (6 bases). Germline CDR1 and CDR2: KGHSH and LQKENI. Between the trimmed V and J ends, which lost 2 bases and 6 bases, there was a span of 10 bases. The CDR3 loop spans 13 amino acids. The DNA of the CDR3 is TGTGCCAGCTCACCAGACAGGTCCCATGGCTACACCTTC. It specifies CASSPDRSHGYTF. The full variable domain, in which reference TRBV18 and TRBJ1-2 provide the parts outside the CDR3, is NAGVMQNPRHLVRRRGQEARLRCSPMKGHSHVYWYRQLPEEGLKFMVYLQKENIIDESGMPKERFSAEFPKEGPSILRIQQVVRGDSAAYFCASSPDRSHGYTFGSGTRLTVV.

The chain is built from TRBV19 and TRBJ1-2, with D maybe TRBD1 (5 bases). CDR3 size: 15 residues. V was shortened by 6 bases and J by 1 base, with 15 bases between the two germline ends. Germline V gene lookup returns CDR1 LNHDA and CDR2 SQIVND (reference sequence). The CDR3 is CASRKDSGINYGYTF. The CDR3 coding sequence is TGTGCCAGTAGAAAAGACAGCGGTATTAACTATGGCTACACCTTC. Full variable domain (rest looked up from reference TRBV19 and TRBJ1-2): DGGITQSPKYLFRKEGQNVTLSCEQNLNHDAMYWYRQDPGQGLRLIYYSQIVNDFQKGDIAEGYSVSREKKESFPLTVTSAQKNPTAFYLCASRKDSGINYGYTFGSGTRLTVV.

The genes are TRBV4-3 and TRBJ2-2; D might be TRBD1 (6 bases). From germline, CDR1 is LGHNA and CDR2 YSLEER. Trimming removed 4 bases from V and 6 bases from J, with 18 bases in between. This CDR3 contains 16 residues. DNA of the CDR3: TGCGCCAGCAGCCCAGGGACCAGGGGCTTACCCGGGGAGCTGTTTTTT. Translated, it gives CASSPGTRGLPGELFF.

The V and J genes are TRBV4-1 and TRBJ2-4; D not resolved. The CDR3 covers 15 residues. Germline V CDR1 and CDR2: MGHRA, YSYEKL. The V and J ends lost 3 bases and 0 bases respectively, with 9 bases between them. CDR3 residues: CASSHGRLAKNIQYF. The DNA for the CDR3 is TGCGCCAGCAGCCATGGAAGGTTAGCCAAAAACATTCAGTACTTC.

The V and J genes are TRBV19 and TRBJ2-2, with TRBD2 identical over 12 bases. V shed 5 bases, J shed 4 bases, and the junction held 8 bases outside the gene matches. Germline values: CDR1 LNHDA, CDR2 SQIVND (reference sequence). This CDR3 comprises 17 residues. CDR3 region: CASSLLAGGPGTGELFF. CDR3 bases: TGTGCCAGTAGTCTGCTAGCGGGAGGGCCGGGCACCGGGGAGCTGTTTTTT. Together with reference TRBV19 and TRBJ2-2, the CDR3 gives the full variable domain: DGGITQSPKYLFRKEGQNVTLSCEQNLNHDAMYWYRQDPGQGLRLIYYSQIVNDFQKGDIAEGYSVSREKKESFPLTVTSAQKNPTAFYLCASSLLAGGPGTGELFFGEGSRLTVL.

This chain joins TRBV29-1 and TRBJ1-5; D perhaps matches TRBD1 (6 bases). From germline, CDR1 is SQVTM and CDR2 ANQGSEA. V lost 7 bases to trimming and J lost 0 bases, with 13 bases between them. There are 14 residues in the CDR3. Written as DNA, the CDR3 is TGCAGCGCCTCGGACAGATATAGCAATCAGCCCCAGCATTTT. It specifies CSASDRYSNQPQHF.

J is TRBJ2-1 and V is TRBV7-3; TRBD2 agrees at 7 bases. Germline trimming cut 4 bases from V and 9 bases from J; bases unmatched to any gene: 6. The germline V gene has CDR1 SGHTA and CDR2 FQGTGA. The CDR3 consists of 13 residues. The CDR3 DNA sequence: TGTGCCAGCAGCTACGACTCGGGAGGTGAGCAGTTCTTC. The encoded protein is CASSYDSGGEQFF. The full variable domain, with the rest looked up from reference TRBV7-3 and TRBJ2-1, is GAGVSQTPSNKVTEKGKYVELRCDPISGHTALYWYRQSLGQGPEFLIYFQGTGAADDSGLPNDRFFAVRPEGSVSTLKIQRTERGDSAVYLCASSYDSGGEQFFGPGTRLTVL.

A single count supports this clone. This sequence joins TRBV15 and TRBJ2-6; 7 bases align to TRBD2. CDR3 length: 15 residues. V was pared by 2 bases and J by 2 bases, with 0 bases of the junction left unmatched. Germline values: CDR1 LNHNV, CDR2 YYDKDF (reference sequence). CDR3: CATSRSGTGANVLTF. The CDR3 coding sequence is TGTGCCACCAGCAGAAGCGGGACTGGGGCCAACGTCCTGACTTTC.

The chain has TRBV29-1 and TRBJ2-5; D remains ambiguous. Germline V lookup: CDR1 SQVTM, CDR2 ANQGSEA. The CDR3 totals 12 residues. Trimming took off 8 bases at V and 3 bases at J, with 13 bases between the two ends. DNA of the CDR3: TGCAGCACCACTCTGGCCGAAGAGACCCAGTACTTC. Amino acids: CSTTLAEETQYF.

This chain connects TRBV6-5 to TRBJ1-1; D is unresolved. V lost 7 bases to trimming and J lost 4 bases, with 10 bases between them. This CDR3 spans 12 amino acids. The germline V gene encodes CDR1 MNHEY and CDR2 SVGAGI. The CDR3 sequence: CASKDPGTEAFF. The CDR3 DNA follows: TGTGCCAGCAAGGACCCAGGCACTGAAGCTTTCTTT.

This chain links TRBV19 with TRBJ2-5; D could derive from TRBD1 or TRBD2 (5 bases each). Germline loops: CDR1 LNHDA, CDR2 SQIVND (reference sequence). The CDR3 is made up of 13 amino acids. The V and J ends lost 6 bases and 8 bases respectively, with 16 bases between them. For the CDR3, the DNA is TGTGCCAGTAGGCGTGACCAGGGAGAAACCCAGTACTTC. It codes for CASRRDQGETQYF.

This chain connects TRBV29-1 to TRBJ1-1; D not resolved. Germline assignment: CDR1 SQVTM and CDR2 ANQGSEA. The CDR3 consists of 10 residues. V lost 7 bases, J lost 0 bases, and 3 bases lay in between. CDR3 protein: CSGVNTEAFF. CDR3 in DNA: TGCAGCGGGGTGAACACTGAAGCTTTCTTT. Full variable domain (outside the CDR3, taken from reference TRBV29-1 and TRBJ1-1): SAVISQKPSRDICQRGTSLTIQCQVDSQVTMMFWYRQQPGQSLTLIATANQGSEATYESGFVIDKFPISRPNLTFSTLTVSNMSPEDSSIYLCSGVNTEAFFGQGTRLTVV.